This entry features one T cell receptor beta chain sequence. Its antigen remains unknown. These data originate in a study of OX40 agonist ivuxolimab in advanced cancers. Study results and caveats: Normalized T-cell clonal expansion was also low in a subset of nonresponders.

Deletions cut 6 bases from V and 2 bases from J, with 13 bases between. This CDR3 contains 14 residues. CDR1 is LNHDA, CDR2 SQIVND, per germline (reference sequence). Samples of blood were obtained at baseline, on cycle 4 day 1, and on cycle 7 day 1. The table came from immunoSEQ multiplex PCR; TCRdb's copy has only in-frame clones and leaves some out. The table records tens of thousands of clones, approximately 80% of them present only once. The sequence came from an adult with an advanced solid tumor such as melanoma, head and neck, liver or kidney cancer. The sample was CD4+ or CD8+ T cells sorted from blood, taken in a trial of the OX40 agonist ivuxolimab. The V call is TRBV19, the J call TRBJ2-5, with D possibly called TRBD1 or TRBD2 (5 bases each). This CDR3 reads CASSDRDAQETQYF. The CDR3 coding sequence is TGTGCCAGTAGCGACCGGGACGCTCAAGAGACCCAGTACTTC.